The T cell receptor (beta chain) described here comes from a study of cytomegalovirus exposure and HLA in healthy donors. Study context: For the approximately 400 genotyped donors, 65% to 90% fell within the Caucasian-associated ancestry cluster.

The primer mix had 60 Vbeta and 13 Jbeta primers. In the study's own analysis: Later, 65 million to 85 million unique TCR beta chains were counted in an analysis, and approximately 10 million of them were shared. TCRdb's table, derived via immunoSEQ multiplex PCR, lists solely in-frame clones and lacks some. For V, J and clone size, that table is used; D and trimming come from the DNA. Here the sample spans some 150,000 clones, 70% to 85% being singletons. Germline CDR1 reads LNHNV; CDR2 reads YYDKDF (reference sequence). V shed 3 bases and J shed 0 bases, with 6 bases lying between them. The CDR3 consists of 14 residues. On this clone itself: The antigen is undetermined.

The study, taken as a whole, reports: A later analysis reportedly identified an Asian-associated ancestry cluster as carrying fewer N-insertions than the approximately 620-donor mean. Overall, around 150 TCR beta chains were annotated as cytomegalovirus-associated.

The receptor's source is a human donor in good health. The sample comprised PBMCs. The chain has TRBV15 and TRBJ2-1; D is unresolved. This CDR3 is CATSSFSSYNEQFF. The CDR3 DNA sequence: TGTGCCACCAGCAGCTTCAGCTCCTACAATGAGCAGTTCTTC.